A selection of T cell receptor beta chains follows, all from one sample in a study of regulatory T cells in long-lasting Graves disease. TCRdb analysed the multiplex PCR reads with MiXCR anew, one entry per CDR3 protein. The table has about 420,000 distinct CDR3 sequences, 15% to 20% seen once. The same sample was also used in a study of T cells in Graves' hyperthyroidism and ophthalmopathy.

The specimen was peripheral blood mononuclear cells (PBMCs), collected at new diagnosis, from a patient treated with antithyroid drugs. The receptors originated from a young woman with Graves disease. Each CDR3 is given with its conserved first and last residue. The D gene is left open where the match is weak. Rows give clone size only sometimes, using once, few, many, or a class for an expanded clone.

>few|18|TRBJ1-3|TRBV28|-
TGTGCCAGCAGTTTGTTGCCCCCGCCTGAAGGGACTGGAAACACCATATATTTT
CASSLLPPPEGTGNTIYF
>many|17|TRBJ2-3|TRBV27|TRBD2
TGTGCCAGCAGTATAACCCCGGGACTAGCAATCAGAGATACGCAGTATTTT
CASSITPGLAIRDTQYF
>few|13|TRBJ2-1|TRBV6-2/TRBV6-3|-
TGTGCCAGCTGGCGGGACGTCTACTTTGAGCAGTTCTTC
CASWRDVYFEQFF
>many|14|TRBJ1-1|TRBV11-2|-
TGTGCCAGCAGCCTACACAGGGAGGTGACTGAAGCTTTCTTT
CASSLHREVTEAFF
>few|16|TRBJ1-2|TRBV7-9|TRBD1
TGTGCCAGCAGCCTAAGGACAGGGGCCCCGAACAGTGGCTACACCTTC
CASSLRTGAPNSGYTF
>-|16|TRBJ2-2|TRBV6-1|TRBD1
TGTGCCAGCAGACCTCCCGGGACAGGGGGCACCGGGGAGCTGTTTTTT
CASRPPGTGGTGELFF
>-|16|TRBJ1-2|TRBV7-9|-
TGTGCCAGCAGCTTACTAGAGGGTTTTTGGAACTATGGCTACACCTTC
CASSLLEGFWNYGYTF
>many|16|TRBJ1-2|TRBV12-3/TRBV12-4|TRBD1
TGTGCCAGCAGTCTCTCATTGGGGACAGGGGATACTGGCTACACCTTC
CASSLSLGTGDTGYTF
>many|17|TRBJ2-5|TRBV5-5|TRBD1
TGTGCCAGCAGCTTGTTGGGCAGGGGGCGCCTCCAAGAGACCCAGTACTTC
CASSLLGRGRLQETQYF
>-|15|TRBJ1-1|TRBV14|-
TGTGCCAGCAGCCTTCGCATTACCCCGAACACTGAAGCTTTCTTT
CASSLRITPNTEAFF
>few|16|TRBJ1-1|TRBV9|TRBD1
TGTGCCAGCAGCGTGGGGACAGGGTACTTGGACACTGAAGCTTTCTTT
CASSVGTGYLDTEAFF